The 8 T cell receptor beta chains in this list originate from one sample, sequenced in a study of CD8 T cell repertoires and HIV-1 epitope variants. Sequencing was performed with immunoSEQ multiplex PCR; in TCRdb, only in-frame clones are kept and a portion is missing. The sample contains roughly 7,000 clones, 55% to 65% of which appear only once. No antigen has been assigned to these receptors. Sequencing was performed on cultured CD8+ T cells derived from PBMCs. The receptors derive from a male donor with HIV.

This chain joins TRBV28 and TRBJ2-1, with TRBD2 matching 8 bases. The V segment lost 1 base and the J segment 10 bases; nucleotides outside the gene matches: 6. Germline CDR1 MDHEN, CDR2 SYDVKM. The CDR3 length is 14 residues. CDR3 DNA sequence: TGTGCCAGCAGTTTATCGCGGGGGGCTATGGAGCAGTTCTTC. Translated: CASSLSRGAMEQFF.

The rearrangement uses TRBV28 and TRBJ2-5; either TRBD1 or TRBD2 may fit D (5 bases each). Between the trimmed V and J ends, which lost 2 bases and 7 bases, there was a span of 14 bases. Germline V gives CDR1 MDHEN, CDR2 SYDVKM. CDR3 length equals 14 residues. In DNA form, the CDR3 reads TGTGCCAGCAGTTTAGAGTCTGCGAGGGGGACCCAGTACTTC. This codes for CASSLESARGTQYF.

In DNA form, the CDR3 reads TGTGCCAGCAGTTCCGCGGGACAGATGAACACCGGGGAGCTGTTTTTT. Its protein is CASSSAGQMNTGELFF. This chain connects TRBV6-5 to TRBJ2-2; TRBD1 is a possible D gene (7 bases). This CDR3 is 16 amino acids long. Trimming took off 4 bases at V and 1 base at J, with 13 bases between the two ends. Germline V gene sequence: CDR1 MNHEY, CDR2 SVGAGI.

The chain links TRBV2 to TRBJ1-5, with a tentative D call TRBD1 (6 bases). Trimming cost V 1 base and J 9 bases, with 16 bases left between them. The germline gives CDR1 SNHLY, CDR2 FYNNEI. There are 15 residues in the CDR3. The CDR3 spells CASSEGTGAAWPQHF. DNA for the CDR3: TGTGCCAGCAGTGAAGGTACGGGGGCCGCCTGGCCCCAGCATTTT.

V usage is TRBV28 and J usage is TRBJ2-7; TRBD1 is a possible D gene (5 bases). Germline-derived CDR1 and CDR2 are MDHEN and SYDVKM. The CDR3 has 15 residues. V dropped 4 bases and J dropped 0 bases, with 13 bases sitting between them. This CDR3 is CASSSRGWDSYEQYF. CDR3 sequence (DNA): TGTGCCAGCAGTTCTAGGGGTTGGGACTCCTACGAGCAGTACTTC.

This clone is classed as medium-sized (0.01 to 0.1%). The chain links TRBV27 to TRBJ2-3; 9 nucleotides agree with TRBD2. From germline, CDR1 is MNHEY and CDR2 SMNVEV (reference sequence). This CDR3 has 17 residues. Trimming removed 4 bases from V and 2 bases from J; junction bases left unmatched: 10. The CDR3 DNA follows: TGTGCCAGCAGTTCTACATCGACTAGCGGAGACACAGATACGCAGTATTTT. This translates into CASSSTSTSGDTDTQYF.

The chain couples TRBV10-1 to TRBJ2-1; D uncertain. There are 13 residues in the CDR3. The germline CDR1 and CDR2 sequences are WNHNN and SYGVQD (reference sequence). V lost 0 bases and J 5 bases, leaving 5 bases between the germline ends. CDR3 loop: CASSESYDNEQFF. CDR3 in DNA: TGCGCCAGCAGTGAGTCGTACGACAATGAGCAGTTCTTC.

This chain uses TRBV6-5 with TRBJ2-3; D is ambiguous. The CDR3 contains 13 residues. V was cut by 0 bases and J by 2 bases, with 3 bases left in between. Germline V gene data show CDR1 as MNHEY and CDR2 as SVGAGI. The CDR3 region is CASSYSNTDTQYF. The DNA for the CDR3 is TGTGCCAGCAGTTACTCTAACACAGATACGCAGTATTTT.